The clone carrying this T cell receptor beta chain was observed at least ten times. What it recognizes is unknown. Trimming took off 4 bases at V and 4 bases at J, with 15 bases between the two ends. Per the germline V gene, CDR1 is SGHRS and CDR2 is YFSETQ. The CDR3 is made up of 15 amino acids. TCRdb re-derived calls from the RT-PCR reads in MiXCR, one entry per CDR3 protein. The sample yields approximately 530,000 distinct CDR3 sequences, 6% to 9% seen once. The data were taken from a study of response to subunit inactivated influenza vaccine. Study-wide results and caveats: The authors offered the suggestion that each seasonal influenza vaccination recruits few new T cells.

The sequencing here drew on PBMCs from blood, taken less than 30 months after vaccination. The rearrangement uses TRBV5-1 and TRBJ2-1, with D possibly being TRBD2 (6 bases). This TCR came from a man aged 50 to 75 who received an inactivated influenza vaccine. Written as DNA, the CDR3 is TGCGCCAGCAGCCCTACGACGGGAGTTTACAATGAGCAGTTCTTC. Amino acid sequence: CASSPTTGVYNEQFF.